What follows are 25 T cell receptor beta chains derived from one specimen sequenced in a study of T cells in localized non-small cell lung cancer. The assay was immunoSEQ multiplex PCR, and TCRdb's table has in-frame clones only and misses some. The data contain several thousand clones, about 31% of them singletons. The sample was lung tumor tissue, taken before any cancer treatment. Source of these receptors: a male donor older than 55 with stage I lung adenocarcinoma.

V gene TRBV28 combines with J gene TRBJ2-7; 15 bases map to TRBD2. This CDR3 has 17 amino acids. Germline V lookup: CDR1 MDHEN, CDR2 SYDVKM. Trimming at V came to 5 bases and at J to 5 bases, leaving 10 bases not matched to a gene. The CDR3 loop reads CASSTRTSGRVGNEQYF. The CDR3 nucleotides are TGTGCCAGCAGTACAAGGACTAGCGGGAGGGTAGGAAACGAGCAGTACTTC.

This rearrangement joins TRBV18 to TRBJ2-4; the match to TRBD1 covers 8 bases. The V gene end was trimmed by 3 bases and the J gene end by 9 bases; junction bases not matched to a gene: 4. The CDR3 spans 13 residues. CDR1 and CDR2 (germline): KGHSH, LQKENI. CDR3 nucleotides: TGTGCCAGCTCACCGGACAGGGAGGCCATTCAGTACTTC. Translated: CASSPDREAIQYF. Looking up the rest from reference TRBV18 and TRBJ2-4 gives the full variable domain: NAGVMQNPRHLVRRRGQEARLRCSPMKGHSHVYWYRQLPEEGLKFMVYLQKENIIDESGMPKERFSAEFPKEGPSILRIQQVVRGDSAAYFCASSPDREAIQYFGAGTRLSVL.

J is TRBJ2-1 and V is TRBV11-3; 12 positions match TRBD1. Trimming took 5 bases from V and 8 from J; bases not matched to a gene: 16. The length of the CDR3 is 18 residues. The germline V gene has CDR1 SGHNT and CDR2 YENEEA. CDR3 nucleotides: TGTGCCAGCAGCATCCGGGACAGGGGGCTAGCGGGATTTGATGAGCAGTTCTTC. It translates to CASSIRDRGLAGFDEQFF.

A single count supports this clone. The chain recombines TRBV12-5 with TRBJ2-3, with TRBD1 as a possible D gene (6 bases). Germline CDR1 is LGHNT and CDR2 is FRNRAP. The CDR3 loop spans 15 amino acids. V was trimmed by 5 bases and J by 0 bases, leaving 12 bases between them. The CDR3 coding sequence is TGTGCTAGTGGTCTCGGGACACCTAGCACAGATACGCAGTATTTT. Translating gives CASGLGTPSTDTQYF.

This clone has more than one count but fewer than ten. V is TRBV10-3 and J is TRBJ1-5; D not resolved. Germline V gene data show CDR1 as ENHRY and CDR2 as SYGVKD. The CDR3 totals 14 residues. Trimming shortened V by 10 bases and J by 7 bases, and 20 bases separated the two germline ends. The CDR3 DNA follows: TGTGCCACCCTGGGTGAGCCAGGTAGGCAGCCCCAGCATTTT. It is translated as CATLGEPGRQPQHF.

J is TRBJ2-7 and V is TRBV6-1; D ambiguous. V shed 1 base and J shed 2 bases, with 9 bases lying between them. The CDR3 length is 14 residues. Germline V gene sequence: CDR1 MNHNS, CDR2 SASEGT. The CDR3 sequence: CASSEDRVPYEQYF. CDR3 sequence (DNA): TGTGCCAGCAGTGAAGATAGGGTCCCCTACGAGCAGTACTTC.

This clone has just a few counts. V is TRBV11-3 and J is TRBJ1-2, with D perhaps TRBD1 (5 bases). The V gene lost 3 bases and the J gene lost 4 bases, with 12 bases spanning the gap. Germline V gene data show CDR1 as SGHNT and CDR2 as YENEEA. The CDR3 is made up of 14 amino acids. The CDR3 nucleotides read TGTGCCAGCAGCTTGGGGGTGAGAGGCTATGGCTACACCTTC. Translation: CASSLGVRGYGYTF.

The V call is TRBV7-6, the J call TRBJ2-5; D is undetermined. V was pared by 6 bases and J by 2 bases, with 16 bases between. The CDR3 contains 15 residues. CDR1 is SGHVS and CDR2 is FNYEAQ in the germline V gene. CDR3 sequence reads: CASRRVVWRQETQYF. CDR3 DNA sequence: TGTGCCAGCAGACGAGTGGTCTGGCGGCAAGAGACCCAGTACTTC.

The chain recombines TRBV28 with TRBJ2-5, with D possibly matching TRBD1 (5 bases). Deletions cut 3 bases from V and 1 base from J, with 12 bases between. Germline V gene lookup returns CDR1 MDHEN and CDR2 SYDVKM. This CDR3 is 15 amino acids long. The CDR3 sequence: CASSFTDSSQETQYF. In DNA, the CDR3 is TGTGCCAGCAGTTTTACAGACAGCTCCCAAGAGACCCAGTACTTC.

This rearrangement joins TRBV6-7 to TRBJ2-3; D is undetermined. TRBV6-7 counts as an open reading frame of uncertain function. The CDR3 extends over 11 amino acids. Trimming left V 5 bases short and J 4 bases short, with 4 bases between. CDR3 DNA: TGTGCCAGCAGTGTCCCAGATACGCAGTATTTT. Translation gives CASSVPDTQYF.

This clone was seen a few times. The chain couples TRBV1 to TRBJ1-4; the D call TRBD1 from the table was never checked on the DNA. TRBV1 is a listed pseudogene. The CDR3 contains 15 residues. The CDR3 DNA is TGCACCAGCAGCCAGCTACAGGGGCGGGATGAAAAACTGTTTTTT. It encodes CTSSQLQGRDEKLFF.

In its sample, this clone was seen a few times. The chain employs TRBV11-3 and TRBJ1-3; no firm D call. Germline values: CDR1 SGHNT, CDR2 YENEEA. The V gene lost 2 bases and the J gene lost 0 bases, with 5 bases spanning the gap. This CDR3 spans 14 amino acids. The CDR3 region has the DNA TGTGCCAGCAGCTTAAACCCCTCTGGAAACACCATATATTTT. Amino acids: CASSLNPSGNTIYF.

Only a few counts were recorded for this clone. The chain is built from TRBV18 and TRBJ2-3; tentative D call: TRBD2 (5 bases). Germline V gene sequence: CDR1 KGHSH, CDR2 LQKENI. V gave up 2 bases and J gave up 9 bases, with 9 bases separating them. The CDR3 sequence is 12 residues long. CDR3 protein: CASSPRSGTQYF. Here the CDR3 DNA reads TGTGCCAGCTCACCAAGGTCGGGAACGCAGTATTTT.

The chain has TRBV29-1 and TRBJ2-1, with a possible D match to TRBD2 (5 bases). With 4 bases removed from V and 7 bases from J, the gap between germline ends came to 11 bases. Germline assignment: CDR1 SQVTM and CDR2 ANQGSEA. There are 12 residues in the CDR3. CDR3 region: CSVGASQNEQFF. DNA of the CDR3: TGCAGCGTTGGGGCTAGCCAAAATGAGCAGTTCTTC.

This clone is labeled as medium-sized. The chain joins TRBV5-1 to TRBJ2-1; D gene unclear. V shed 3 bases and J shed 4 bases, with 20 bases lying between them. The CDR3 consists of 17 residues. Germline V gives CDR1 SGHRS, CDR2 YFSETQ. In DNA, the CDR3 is TGCGCCAGCAGCTCCTTTGGGGTTCCCGACGGATACAATGAGCAGTTCTTC. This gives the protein CASSSFGVPDGYNEQFF. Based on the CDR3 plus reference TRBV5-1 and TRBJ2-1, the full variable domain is KAGVTQTPRYLIKTRGQQVTLSCSPISGHRSVSWYQQTPGQGLQFLFEYFSETQRNKGNFPGRFSGRQFSNSRSEMNVSTLELGDSALYLCASSSFGVPDGYNEQFFGPGTRLTVL.

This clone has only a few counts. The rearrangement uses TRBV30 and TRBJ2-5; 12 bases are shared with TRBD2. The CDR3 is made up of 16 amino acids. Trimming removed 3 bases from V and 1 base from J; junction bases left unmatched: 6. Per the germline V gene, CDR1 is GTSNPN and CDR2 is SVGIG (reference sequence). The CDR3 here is CAWSKGLAGIQETQYF. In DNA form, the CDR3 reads TGTGCCTGGAGCAAAGGACTAGCGGGGATCCAAGAGACCCAGTACTTC.

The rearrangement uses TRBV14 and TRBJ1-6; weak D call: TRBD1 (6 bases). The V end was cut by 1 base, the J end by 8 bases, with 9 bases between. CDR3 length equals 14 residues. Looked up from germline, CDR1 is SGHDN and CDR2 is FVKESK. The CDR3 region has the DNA TGTGCCAGCAGCCAAGCACAGGGCTATTCACCCCTCCACTTT. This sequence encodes CASSQAQGYSPLHF.

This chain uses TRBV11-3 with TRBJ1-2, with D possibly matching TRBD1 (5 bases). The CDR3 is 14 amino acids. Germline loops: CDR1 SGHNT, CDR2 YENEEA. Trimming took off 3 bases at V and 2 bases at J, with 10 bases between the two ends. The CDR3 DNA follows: TGTGCCAGCAGCTTGTTTGGGGCGAACTATGGCTACACCTTC. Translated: CASSLFGANYGYTF.

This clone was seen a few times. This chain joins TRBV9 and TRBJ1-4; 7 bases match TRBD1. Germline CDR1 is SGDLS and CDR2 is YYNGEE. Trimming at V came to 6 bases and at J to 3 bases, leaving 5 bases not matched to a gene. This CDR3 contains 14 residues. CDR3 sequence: CASTKQGPNEKLFF. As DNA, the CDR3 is TGTGCCAGCACCAAACAGGGGCCTAATGAAAAACTGTTTTTT.

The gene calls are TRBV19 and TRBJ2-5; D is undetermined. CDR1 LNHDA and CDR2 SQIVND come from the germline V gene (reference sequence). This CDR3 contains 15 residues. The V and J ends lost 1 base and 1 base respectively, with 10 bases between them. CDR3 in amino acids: CASSIGLKVQETQYF. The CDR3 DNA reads TGTGCCAGTAGTATAGGATTGAAGGTCCAAGAGACCCAGTACTTC.

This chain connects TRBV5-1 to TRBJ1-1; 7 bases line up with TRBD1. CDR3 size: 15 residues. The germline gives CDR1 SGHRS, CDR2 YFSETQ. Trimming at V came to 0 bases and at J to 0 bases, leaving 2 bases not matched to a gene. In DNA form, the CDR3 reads TGCGCCAGCAGCTTGGCCGGACAGGTGAACACTGAAGCTTTCTTT. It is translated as CASSLAGQVNTEAFF. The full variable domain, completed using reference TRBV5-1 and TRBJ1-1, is KAGVTQTPRYLIKTRGQQVTLSCSPISGHRSVSWYQQTPGQGLQFLFEYFSETQRNKGNFPGRFSGRQFSNSRSEMNVSTLELGDSALYLCASSLAGQVNTEAFFGQGTRLTVV.

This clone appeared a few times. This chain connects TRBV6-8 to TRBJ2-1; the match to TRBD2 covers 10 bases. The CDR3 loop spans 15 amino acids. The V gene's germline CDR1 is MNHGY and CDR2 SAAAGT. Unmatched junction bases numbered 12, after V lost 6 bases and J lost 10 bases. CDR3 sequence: CASSPPSGREEEQFF. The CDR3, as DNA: TGTGCCAGCAGCCCTCCCAGCGGGAGGGAAGAAGAGCAGTTCTTC.

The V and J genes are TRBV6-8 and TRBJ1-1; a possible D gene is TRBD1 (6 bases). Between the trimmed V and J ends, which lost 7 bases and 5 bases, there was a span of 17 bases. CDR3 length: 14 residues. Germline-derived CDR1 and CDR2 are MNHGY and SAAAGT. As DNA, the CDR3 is TGTGCCAGCACCCCCGGGGGCTCGAGGACTGAAGCTTTCTTT. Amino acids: CASTPGGSRTEAFF.

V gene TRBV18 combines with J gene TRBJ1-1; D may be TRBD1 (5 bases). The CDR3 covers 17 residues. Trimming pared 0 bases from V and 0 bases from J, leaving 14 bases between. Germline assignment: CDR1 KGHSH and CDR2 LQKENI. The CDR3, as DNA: TGTGCCAGCTCACCACCCACAGGCGCCCCCATGAACACTGAAGCTTTCTTT. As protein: CASSPPTGAPMNTEAFF.

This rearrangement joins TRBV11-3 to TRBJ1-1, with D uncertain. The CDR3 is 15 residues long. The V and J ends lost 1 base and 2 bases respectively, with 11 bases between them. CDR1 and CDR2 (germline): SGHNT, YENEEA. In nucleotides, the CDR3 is TGTGCCAGCAGCTTAGTGGTGGCAAGAAACACTGAAGCTTTCTTT. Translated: CASSLVVARNTEAFF.